This TCR beta chain stems from a study of radiotherapy plus CTLA-4 blockade in lung cancer. The study's findings and limits: Strongest reported response predictors: early blood clone changes and post-radiation interferon-beta. Radiotherapy with ipilimumab was followed by blood expansion of tumor-derived clones.

There are 16 residues in the CDR3. V was cut by 4 bases and J by 4 bases, with 18 bases left in between. Germline CDR1 reads SGHKS; CDR2 reads YYEKEE (reference sequence). Generated by immunoSEQ multiplex PCR, the TCRdb table keeps only in-frame clones and is missing some. The sample consists of 65,000 to 70,000 clones, around three quarters of them appearing once. The study gave focal radiation plus ipilimumab CTLA-4 blockade to patients with chemo-refractory metastatic non-small-cell lung cancer. On this clone: Its cognate antigen is unknown.

This clonotype was obtained from a human donor with non-small cell lung cancer who had a complete response to radiotherapy plus ipilimumab. The sequencing used peripheral blood, collected from a patient treated with radiotherapy plus ipilimumab. V is TRBV5-5 and J is TRBJ2-1; TRBD2 is a possible D gene (6 bases). The CDR3 region is CASSPSVGLAYNEQFF. The CDR3 DNA sequence: TGTGCCAGCAGCCCGTCCGTGGGACTCGCGTACAATGAGCAGTTCTTC.